This T cell receptor beta chain is drawn from a study of identifying expanded T cells in peripheral blood. This CDR3 comprises 13 residues. V lost 5 bases and J 6 bases, leaving 11 bases between the germline ends. Germline loops: CDR1 SNHLY, CDR2 FYNNEI. Healthy donors had no documented immune events, such as infections, while sampled. Worth noting for this clone: Its antigen is not known.

The protocol was immunoSEQ multiplex PCR, while the TCRdb copy is restricted to in-frame clones and leaves out a portion. The sample includes about 130,000 clones, 75% to 90% of them seen just once. The study, taken as a whole, reports: Differentially abundant clones: approximately 1.3 between replicates, 15 to 17 at two to three weeks, 19 to 20 at four. Clone count variance between approximately two-week samples rose with total template count.

Material: blood. This rearrangement joins TRBV2 to TRBJ1-5, with D uncertain. The source of this sequence is a person between 18 and 69 years old in good health. CDR3: CASSPEGRQPQHF. CDR3 coding DNA: TGTGCCAGCAGTCCGGAAGGGCGTCAGCCCCAGCATTTT.